Below are 28 T cell receptor beta chains sequenced from a single sample in a study of OX40 agonist ivuxolimab in advanced cancers. Sequencing was performed with immunoSEQ multiplex PCR; in TCRdb, only in-frame clones are kept and a portion is missing. The sample comprises under 65,000 clones, approximately 85% of which are singletons, and about 3% rests with the top ten. This sample comprised CD4+ or CD8+ T cells sorted from blood, obtained in a trial of the OX40 agonist ivuxolimab. The receptors come from an adult with an advanced solid tumor such as melanoma, head and neck, liver or kidney cancer.

This clone was seen once. CDR3 sequence (DNA): TGTGCCATCAGTGAGTCGATCGGGGCTGGGGCCAACGTCCTGACTTTC. Protein sequence: CAISESIGAGANVLTF. This chain uses TRBV10-3 with TRBJ2-6, with a possible D match to TRBD2 (5 bases). Germline V gene data show CDR1 as ENHRY and CDR2 as SYGVKD. This CDR3 has 16 amino acids. Between the trimmed V and J ends, which lost 0 bases and 2 bases, there was a span of 8 bases.

This chain links TRBV7-9 with TRBJ1-3; maybe TRBD1 (5 bases). This CDR3 region has 13 residues. Germline CDR1 SEHNR, CDR2 FQNEAQ (reference sequence). The germline V and J ends were trimmed by 9 bases and 0 bases, with 9 bases remaining between them. CDR3 coding DNA: TGTGCCAGGACAGAAGGCTCTGGAAACACCATATATTTT. It codes for CARTEGSGNTIYF.

This sequence joins TRBV7-2 and TRBJ2-3; TRBD2 matches 8 bases. Germline V gene sequence: CDR1 SGHTA, CDR2 FQGNSA. The CDR3 spans 15 residues. Losses at the gene ends were 1 base for V and 3 bases for J; bases not matched to a gene: 3. The CDR3 reads CASSLVGGGTDTQYF. The CDR3 region has the DNA TGTGCCAGCAGCTTAGTTGGCGGGGGGACAGATACGCAGTATTTT.

Only a few counts were recorded for this clone. V gene TRBV7-9 combines with J gene TRBJ2-3, with 8 bases fitting TRBD1. The germline CDR1 and CDR2 sequences are SEHNR and FQNEAQ (reference sequence). V dropped 5 bases and J dropped 6; count of bases not matched to a gene: 7. CDR3 length: 14 amino acids. CDR3 sequence reads: CASSPDRGVDTQYF. The CDR3 bases are TGTGCCAGCAGCCCCGACAGGGGAGTGGATACGCAGTATTTT.

This rearrangement joins TRBV11-2 to TRBJ1-4; weak D call: TRBD1 (6 bases). The CDR3 has 15 amino acids. V dropped 3 bases and J dropped 8 bases, with 16 bases sitting between them. The germline gives CDR1 SGHAT, CDR2 FQNNGV. In DNA, the CDR3 is TGTGCCAGCAGCTTTGGTACAGGGATAAAGGAAAAACTGTTTTTT. Encoded protein: CASSFGTGIKEKLFF.

The chain links TRBV28 to TRBJ1-4; 8 bases align to TRBD1. V shed 2 bases, J shed 8 bases, and the junction held 10 bases outside the gene matches. Germline V CDR1 and CDR2: MDHEN, SYDVKM. This CDR3 contains 16 residues. CDR3: CASSLPPRGRYEKLFF. The CDR3 nucleotides read TGTGCCAGCAGTTTACCCCCCAGGGGGCGATACGAAAAACTGTTTTTT.

The gene calls are TRBV2 and TRBJ2-1; maybe TRBD1 (5 bases). The ends were cut back, 7 bases at V and 10 bases at J, with 14 bases in the middle. The CDR3 covers 12 residues. Germline lookup yields CDR1 SNHLY and CDR2 FYNNEI. The CDR3 loop is CASNPIQEEQFF. The CDR3 DNA reads as TGTGCCAGCAACCCGATACAGGAGGAGCAGTTCTTC. The variable domain in full, completed from reference TRBV2 and TRBJ2-1, reads EPEVTQTPSHQVTQMGQEVILRCVPISNHLYFYWYRQILGQKVEFLVSFYNNEISEKSEIFDDQFSVERPDGSNFTLKIRSTKLEDSAMYFCASNPIQEEQFFGPGTRLTVL.

This chain links TRBV28 with TRBJ1-4; D call uncertain. In germline, CDR1 is MDHEN, CDR2 SYDVKM. The CDR3 loop spans 14 amino acids. The V end lost 2 bases, the J end lost 5 bases, and 9 bases lay between the germline ends. The DNA of the CDR3 is TGTGCCAGCAGTTTAAGGTCAGAGAATGAAAAACTGTTTTTT. Protein product: CASSLRSENEKLFF.

The chain couples TRBV5-1 to TRBJ2-7; D is tentatively TRBD1 or TRBD2 (6 bases each). Germline V gives CDR1 SGHRS, CDR2 YFSETQ. Deletions cut 5 bases from V and 2 bases from J, with 17 bases between. The CDR3 runs to 15 residues. The CDR3 protein is CASRGGSSRTYEQYF. The CDR3 bases are TGCGCCAGCAGGGGGGGCAGCAGCCGAACCTACGAGCAGTACTTC.

Of note for this clone: Other DNA sequences within the sample encode an identical CDR3. V usage is TRBV10-3 and J usage is TRBJ2-7; 8 positions agree with TRBD2. The germline V gene has CDR1 ENHRY and CDR2 SYGVKD. V gave up 0 bases and J gave up 3 bases; unmatched junction bases: 4. This CDR3 comprises 15 residues. The CDR3 here is CAISESASGSYEQYF. For the CDR3, the DNA is TGTGCCATCAGTGAGTCGGCGAGCGGGAGCTACGAGCAGTACTTC.

The chain carries TRBV4-3 and TRBJ2-7, with TRBD2 identical over 7 bases. CDR1 and CDR2 (germline): LGHNA, YSLEER. The CDR3 consists of 14 residues. V lost 0 bases, J lost 5 bases, and 4 bases stayed unmatched. The DNA for the CDR3 is TGCGCCAGCAGCCAAGACGGGGGGTTAAACGAGCAGTACTTC. The encoded protein is CASSQDGGLNEQYF.

J is TRBJ2-1 and V is TRBV28; the D is unclear. Looked up from germline, CDR1 is MDHEN and CDR2 is SYDVKM. V was clipped by 1 base and J by 5 bases, with 9 bases between them. This CDR3 has 14 residues. The DNA for the CDR3 is TGTGCCAGCAGTTTATTTTCTCGAAACAATGAGCAGTTCTTC. Amino acids: CASSLFSRNNEQFF. The variable domain in full, with the rest retrieved from reference TRBV28 and TRBJ2-1, is DVKVTQSSRYLVKRTGEKVFLECVQDMDHENMFWYRQDPGLGLRLIYFSYDVKMKEKGDIPEGYSVSREKKERFSLILESASTNQTSMYLCASSLFSRNNEQFFGPGTRLTVL.

The sample holds a few counts of this clone. The genes are TRBV7-8 and TRBJ1-2; D is perhaps TRBD1 (5 bases). The V gene's germline CDR1 is SGHVS and CDR2 FQNEAQ. With 3 bases removed from V and 6 bases from J, the gap between germline ends came to 8 bases. This CDR3 is built from 12 residues. The chain's CDR3 is CASSFSTDGYTF. The CDR3 DNA reads TGTGCCAGCAGCTTTTCGACAGATGGCTACACCTTC. Filled out from reference TRBV7-8 and TRBJ1-2, the complete variable domain reads GAGVSQSPRYKVAKRGQDVALRCDPISGHVSLFWYQQALGQGPEFLTYFQNEAQLDKSGLPSDRFFAERPEGSVSTLKIQRTQQEDSAVYLCASSFSTDGYTFGSGTRLTVV.

The chain links TRBV7-9 to TRBJ1-3, with D tentatively TRBD1 (5 bases). CDR3 length equals 14 residues. CDR1 is SEHNR and CDR2 is FQNEAQ in the germline V gene (reference sequence). Trimming took off 6 bases at V and 1 base at J, with 10 bases between the two ends. The CDR3 region is CASRPGVSGNTIYF. CDR3 sequence (DNA): TGTGCCAGCAGACCGGGGGTTTCTGGAAACACCATATATTTT.

This clone was seen a few times. The chain employs TRBV11-2 and TRBJ1-1; 7 bases align to TRBD1. V was pared by 6 bases and J by 0 bases, with 4 bases of the junction left unmatched. The CDR3 is made up of 14 amino acids. Germline lookup yields CDR1 SGHAT and CDR2 FQNNGV. As DNA, the CDR3 is TGTGCCAGCAGACCGGGACAGATGAACACTGAAGCTTTCTTT. Translating it yields CASRPGQMNTEAFF. The variable domain in full, completed from reference TRBV11-2 and TRBJ1-1, reads EAGVAQSPRYKIIEKRQSVAFWCNPISGHATLYWYQQILGQGPKLLIQFQNNGVVDDSQLPKDRFSAERLKGVDSTLKIQPAKLEDSAVYLCASRPGQMNTEAFFGQGTRLTVV.

The J gene is TRBJ1-1, the V gene TRBV27, with unresolved D. Germline-derived CDR1 and CDR2 are MNHEY and SMNVEV (reference sequence). CDR3 length: 13 residues. Trimming pared 2 bases from V and 5 bases from J, leaving 9 bases between. CDR3 DNA sequence: TGTGCCAGCAGTTTAGAGGGTGGGACTGAAGCTTTCTTT. Translated: CASSLEGGTEAFF.

The rearrangement joins TRBV5-1 to TRBJ1-1, with D hard to call. CDR1 is SGHRS, CDR2 YFSETQ, per germline. V was clipped by 2 bases and J by 5 bases, with 4 bases between them. There are 11 residues in the CDR3. The CDR3 sequence is CASSFGTEAFF. In nucleotides, the CDR3 is TGCGCCAGCAGCTTTGGTACTGAAGCTTTCTTT. The full variable domain, completed using reference TRBV5-1 and TRBJ1-1, is KAGVTQTPRYLIKTRGQQVTLSCSPISGHRSVSWYQQTPGQGLQFLFEYFSETQRNKGNFPGRFSGRQFSNSRSEMNVSTLELGDSALYLCASSFGTEAFFGQGTRLTVV.

The chain uses TRBV18 and TRBJ1-1; TRBD1 is a possible D gene (6 bases). This CDR3 has 14 residues. Germline CDR1 is KGHSH and CDR2 is LQKENI. V lost 2 bases and J 3 bases, leaving 10 bases between the germline ends. The DNA of the CDR3 is TGTGCCAGCTCACCAAACAGGGCCGACACTGAAGCTTTCTTT. Residues: CASSPNRADTEAFF.

The CDR3 region is CASSLAGEGLAGVREQFF. In DNA, the CDR3 is TGTGCCAGCAGCTTAGCAGGGGAGGGACTAGCGGGAGTACGAGAGCAGTTCTTC. The rearrangement links TRBV7-6 to TRBJ2-1, with TRBD2 identical over 14 bases. The CDR3 has 18 amino acids. The trim removed 0 bases at V and 10 bases at J, leaving 11 bases unmatched. The germline gives CDR1 SGHVS, CDR2 FNYEAQ.

Details on this clone: A junction boundary mismatches the germline segment, possibly from a read error. The chain joins TRBV7-7 to TRBJ2-7; 7 bases are a match to TRBD2. Germline values: CDR1 SSHAT, CDR2 FNYEAQ (reference sequence). This CDR3 region has 13 residues. This CDR3 reads CASSPGLKGEQYF. Written as DNA, the CDR3 is TGTGCTAGCAGTCCGGGACTAAAGGGCGAGCAGTACTTC.

The chain combines TRBV5-4 with TRBJ2-7; 14 bases fit TRBD2. Losses at the gene ends were 5 bases for V and 6 bases for J; bases not matched to a gene: 7. CDR1 and CDR2 from the germline V gene are SGHNT and YYREEE (reference sequence). The CDR3 is made up of 15 amino acids. The CDR3 protein is CASRTGTSGSSEQYF. Here the CDR3 DNA reads TGTGCCAGCAGGACCGGGACTAGCGGGAGTAGCGAGCAGTACTTC.

J is TRBJ2-5 and V is TRBV21-1. TRBV21-1 is noted as a pseudogene. The CDR3 contains 17 residues. The CDR3 coding sequence is TGTGCCAGCAGCAAGATCTGGGTTAGGAGGGGGCAAGAGACCCAGTACTTC. This codes for CASSKIWVRRGQETQYF.

The chain uses TRBV10-2 and TRBJ1-3; TRBD1 might be the D (5 bases). The CDR3 has 14 residues. Germline CDR1 reads WSHSY; CDR2 reads SAAADI. V was shortened by 6 bases and J by 0 bases, with 9 bases between the two germline ends. The CDR3 region has the DNA TGCGCCAGCAGGAAACAGGTCTCTGGAAACACCATATATTTT. Translated, it gives CASRKQVSGNTIYF.

The chain has TRBV7-3 and TRBJ2-1; tentative D call: TRBD2 (5 bases). V lost 4 bases and J lost 7, with 11 bases in between. The germline gives CDR1 SGHTA, CDR2 FQGTGA. The CDR3 consists of 13 residues. CDR3 protein: CASSSYTGNEQFF. CDR3 coding DNA: TGTGCCAGCAGCTCATACACGGGGAATGAGCAGTTCTTC. The full variable domain, rest sourced from reference TRBV7-3 and TRBJ2-1, is GAGVSQTPSNKVTEKGKYVELRCDPISGHTALYWYRQSLGQGPEFLIYFQGTGAADDSGLPNDRFFAVRPEGSVSTLKIQRTERGDSAVYLCASSSYTGNEQFFGPGTRLTVL.

V and J are TRBV15 and TRBJ2-3; maybe TRBD1 (6 bases). V was pared by 0 bases and J by 4 bases, with 11 bases between. The CDR3 covers 15 residues. Germline loops: CDR1 LNHNV, CDR2 YYDKDF (reference sequence). The CDR3 spells CATSRDHEGADTQYF. Here the CDR3 DNA reads TGTGCCACCAGCAGAGATCACGAGGGGGCAGATACGCAGTATTTT.

The chain is built from TRBV6-1 and TRBJ1-1; D gene uncertain. Germline CDR1 is MNHNS and CDR2 is SASEGT. The CDR3 spans 14 residues. Trimming stripped 3 bases from V and 4 bases from J, with 12 bases between. CDR3 region: CASSEAVGVTEAFF. CDR3 nucleotide sequence: TGTGCCAGCAGTGAGGCCGTTGGGGTCACTGAAGCTTTCTTT.

The chain links TRBV11-2 to TRBJ2-3; D possibly matches TRBD1 or TRBD2 (5 bases each). Germline-derived CDR1 and CDR2 are SGHAT and FQNNGV. The CDR3 is made up of 15 amino acids. Trimming took 6 bases from V and 0 from J, leaving 13 bases between them. The CDR3 spells CASRGDGLSTDTQYF. The CDR3, as DNA: TGTGCCAGCAGGGGGGACGGGTTGAGCACAGATACGCAGTATTTT. The complete variable domain, with remaining parts taken from reference TRBV11-2 and TRBJ2-3, reads EAGVAQSPRYKIIEKRQSVAFWCNPISGHATLYWYQQILGQGPKLLIQFQNNGVVDDSQLPKDRFSAERLKGVDSTLKIQPAKLEDSAVYLCASRGDGLSTDTQYFGPGTRLTVL.

The chain combines TRBV7-3 with TRBJ2-3, with 11 bases lining up with TRBD2. Germline assignment: CDR1 SGHTA and CDR2 FQGTGA. Trimming at V came to 7 bases and at J to 5 bases, leaving 5 bases not matched to a gene. The CDR3 contains 14 residues. CDR3 sequence reads: CASNSGGAKDTQYF. Here the CDR3 DNA reads TGTGCCAGCAATAGCGGGGGGGCCAAAGATACGCAGTATTTT.